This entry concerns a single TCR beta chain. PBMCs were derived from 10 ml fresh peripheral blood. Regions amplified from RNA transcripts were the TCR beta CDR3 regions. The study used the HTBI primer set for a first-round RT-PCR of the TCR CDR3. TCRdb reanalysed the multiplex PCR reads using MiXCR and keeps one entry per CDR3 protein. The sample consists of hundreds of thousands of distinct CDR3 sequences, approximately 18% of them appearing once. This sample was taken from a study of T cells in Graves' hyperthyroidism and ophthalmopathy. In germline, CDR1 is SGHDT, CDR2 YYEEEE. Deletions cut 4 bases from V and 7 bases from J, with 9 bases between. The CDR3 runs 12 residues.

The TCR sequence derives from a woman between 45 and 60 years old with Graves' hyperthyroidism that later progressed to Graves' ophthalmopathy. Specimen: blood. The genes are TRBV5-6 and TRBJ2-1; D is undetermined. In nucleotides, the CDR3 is TGTGCCAGCAGCAATGGGGTGAATGAGCAGTTCTTC. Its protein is CASSNGVNEQFF.